This T cell receptor beta chain was recovered during a study of cytomegalovirus exposure and HLA in healthy donors. Study overall: Some 85 million unique TCRs from HLA-typed donors were held in an early data release.

Concerning this clone itself: Its antigen is not identified.

The PCR was carried out with 60 Vbeta primers and 13 Jbeta primers. The assay was immunoSEQ multiplex PCR, and TCRdb's table has in-frame clones only and misses some. The sample holds 210,000 or so clones, around 78% seen once. Study observations and caveats: A later analysis appeared to link common viral pathogens to several of the most significant clusters. For most TCR beta V segments, an earlier analysis put the productive rate at about 90% or about 30% of the time.

The TCR was taken from a boy between 10 and 17 years old in good health and CMV-seronegative. Sequencing used PBMCs.

Here the CDR3 DNA reads TGTGCTAGTGCCCCGGGGGTATCCTACAATGAGCAGTTCTTC. This sequence encodes CASAPGVSYNEQFF. V usage is TRBV12-5 and J usage is TRBJ2-1, with D tentatively TRBD2 (6 bases). CDR3 size: 14 residues. Trimming stripped 7 bases from V and 1 base from J, with 11 bases between. CDR1 is LGHNT, CDR2 FRNRAP, per germline.